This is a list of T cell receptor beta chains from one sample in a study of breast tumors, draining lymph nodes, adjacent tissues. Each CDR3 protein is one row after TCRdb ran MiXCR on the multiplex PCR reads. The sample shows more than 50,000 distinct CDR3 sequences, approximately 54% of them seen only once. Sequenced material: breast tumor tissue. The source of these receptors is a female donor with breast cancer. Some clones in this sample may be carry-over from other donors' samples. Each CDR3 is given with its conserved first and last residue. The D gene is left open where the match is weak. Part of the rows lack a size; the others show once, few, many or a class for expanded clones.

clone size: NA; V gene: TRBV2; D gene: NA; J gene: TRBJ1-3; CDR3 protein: CAGSVRAGVGNTIYF; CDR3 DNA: TGTGCCGGCAGTGTTCGGGCAGGGGTTGGAAACACCATATATTTT
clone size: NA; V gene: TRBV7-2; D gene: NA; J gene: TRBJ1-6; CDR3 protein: CASSPSLPGWNSPLHF; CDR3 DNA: TGTGCCAGCAGCCCCAGCCTTCCAGGGTGGAATTCACCCCTCCACTTT
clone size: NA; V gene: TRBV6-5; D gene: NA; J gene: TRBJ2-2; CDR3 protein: CASSYDSGTGELFF; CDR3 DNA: TGTGCCAGCAGTTATGACAGCGGCACCGGGGAGCTGTTTTTT
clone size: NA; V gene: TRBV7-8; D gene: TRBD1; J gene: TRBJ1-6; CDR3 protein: CASSLTGGRVSPLHF; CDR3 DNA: TGTGCCAGCAGCTTAACAGGGGGCCGGGTTTCACCCCTCCACTTT
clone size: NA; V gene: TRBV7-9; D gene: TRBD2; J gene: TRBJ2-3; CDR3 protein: CASSLQGLAATDTQYF; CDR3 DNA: TGTGCCAGCAGCTTACAGGGACTAGCGGCCACAGATACGCAGTATTTT
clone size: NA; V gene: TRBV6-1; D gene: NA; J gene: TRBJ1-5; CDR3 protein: CASSQQGPMPQHF; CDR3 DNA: TGTGCCAGCAGCCAACAGGGACCGATGCCCCAGCATTTT
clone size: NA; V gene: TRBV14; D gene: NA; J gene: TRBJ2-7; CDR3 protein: CASSQVGLAREQYF; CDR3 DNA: TGTGCCAGCAGCCAAGTTGGGCTAGCGAGGGAGCAGTACTTC
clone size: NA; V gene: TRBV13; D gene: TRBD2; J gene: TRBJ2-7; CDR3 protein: CASSTRRGALEQYF; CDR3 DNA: TGTGCCAGCAGCACACGGCGGGGGGCGCTGGAGCAGTACTTC
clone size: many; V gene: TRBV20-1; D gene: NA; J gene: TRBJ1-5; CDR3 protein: CSAREVGEAGQPQHF; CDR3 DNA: TGCAGTGCTAGAGAAGTGGGGGAGGCAGGTCAGCCCCAGCATTTT
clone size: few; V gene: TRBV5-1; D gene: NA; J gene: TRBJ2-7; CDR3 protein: CASSLNRGGYEQYF; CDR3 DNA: TGCGCCAGCAGCTTGAACAGGGGAGGTTACGAGCAGTACTTC
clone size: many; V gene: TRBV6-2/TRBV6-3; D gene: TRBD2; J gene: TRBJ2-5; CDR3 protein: CASSPISGSEETQYF; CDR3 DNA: TGTGCCAGCAGCCCAATAAGCGGGAGCGAAGAGACCCAGTACTTC
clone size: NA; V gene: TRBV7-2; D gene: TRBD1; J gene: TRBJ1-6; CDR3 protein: CASSQVFGTASPLHF; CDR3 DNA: TGCGCCAGCAGCCAAGTTTTCGGGACAGCTTCACCCCTCCACTTT
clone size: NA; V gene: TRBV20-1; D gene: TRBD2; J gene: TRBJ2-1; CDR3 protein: CSASGGSNSYNEQFF; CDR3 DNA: TGCAGTGCTAGCGGCGGGAGTAATTCCTACAATGAGCAGTTCTTC
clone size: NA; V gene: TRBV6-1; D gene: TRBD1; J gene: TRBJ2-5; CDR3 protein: CASMDRVGRGQETQYF; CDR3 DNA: TGTGCCAGCATGGACAGGGTCGGCAGGGGGCAAGAGACCCAGTACTTC
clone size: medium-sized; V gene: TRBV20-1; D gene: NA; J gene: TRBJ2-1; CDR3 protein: CSARTGSYNEQFF; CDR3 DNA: TGCAGTGCTAGGACGGGGTCCTACAATGAGCAGTTCTTC
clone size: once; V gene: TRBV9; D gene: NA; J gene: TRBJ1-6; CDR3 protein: CASSAVGLINSPLHF; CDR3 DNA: TGTGCCAGCAGCGCGGTGGGGCTGATTAATTCACCCCTCCACTTT
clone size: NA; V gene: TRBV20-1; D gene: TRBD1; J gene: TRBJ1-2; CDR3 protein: CSARATGQGPLGGDGYTF; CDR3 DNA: TGCAGTGCTAGAGCAACCGGACAGGGGCCCCTGGGGGGTGATGGCTACACCTTC
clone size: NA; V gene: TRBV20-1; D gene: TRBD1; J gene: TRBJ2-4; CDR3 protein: CSARPSTGFAKNIQYF; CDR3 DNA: TGCAGTGCTAGACCCTCGACAGGGTTTGCCAAAAACATTCAGTACTTC
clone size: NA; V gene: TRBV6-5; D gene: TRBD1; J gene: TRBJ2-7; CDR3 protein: CASSRGTGLNEQYF; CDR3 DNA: TGTGCCAGCAGCCGCGGGACAGGGCTCAACGAGCAGTACTTC
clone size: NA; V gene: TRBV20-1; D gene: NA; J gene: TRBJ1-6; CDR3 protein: CSAQGSPISPLHF; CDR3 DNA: TGCAGTGCTCAGGGGAGTCCAATTTCACCCCTCCACTTT
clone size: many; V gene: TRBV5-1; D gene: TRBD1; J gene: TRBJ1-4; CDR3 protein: CASSLGQGHEKLFF; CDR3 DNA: TGCGCCAGCAGCTTGGGACAGGGTCATGAAAAACTGTTTTTT
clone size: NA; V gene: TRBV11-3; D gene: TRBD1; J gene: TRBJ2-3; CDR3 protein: CASQGQVGDTQYF; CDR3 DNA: TGTGCCAGCCAGGGACAGGTTGGAGATACGCAGTATTTT
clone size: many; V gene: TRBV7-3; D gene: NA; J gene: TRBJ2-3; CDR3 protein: CASSLAGRPTDTQYF; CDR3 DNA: TGTGCCAGCAGCTTAGCGGGAAGACCCACAGATACGCAGTATTTT
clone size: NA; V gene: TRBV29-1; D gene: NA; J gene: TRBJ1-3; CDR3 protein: CSVEEPGSGNTIYF; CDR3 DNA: TGCAGCGTTGAAGAACCAGGTTCCGGAAACACCATATATTTT
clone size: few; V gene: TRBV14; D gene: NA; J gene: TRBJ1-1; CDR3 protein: CASSPLGGNTEAFF; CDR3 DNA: TGTGCCAGCAGCCCGCTAGGAGGGAACACTGAAGCTTTCTTT
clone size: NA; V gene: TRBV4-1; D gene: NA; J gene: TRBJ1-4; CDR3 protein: CASSQGMPVNEKLFF; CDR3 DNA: TGCGCCAGCAGCCAAGGCATGCCAGTTAATGAAAAACTGTTTTTT
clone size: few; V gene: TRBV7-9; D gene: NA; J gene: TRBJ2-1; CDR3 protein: CASSFVSAYNEQFF; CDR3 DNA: TGTGCCAGCAGCTTCGTCTCGGCCTACAATGAGCAGTTCTTC
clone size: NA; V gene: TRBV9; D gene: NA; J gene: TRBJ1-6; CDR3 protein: CASSTLDGYGSQGGSPLHF; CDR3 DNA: TGTGCCAGCAGCACCCTAGACGGCTATGGCTCCCAGGGTGGCTCACCCCTCCACTTT
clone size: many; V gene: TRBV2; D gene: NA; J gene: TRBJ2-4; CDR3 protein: CASSPLIAKNIQYF; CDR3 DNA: TGTGCCAGCAGCCCCTTAATAGCCAAAAACATTCAGTACTTC
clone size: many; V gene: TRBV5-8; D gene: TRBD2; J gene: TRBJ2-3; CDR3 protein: CASSLRLAGDTDTQYF; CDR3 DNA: TGTGCCAGCAGCTTGCGGCTAGCGGGAGACACAGATACGCAGTATTTT
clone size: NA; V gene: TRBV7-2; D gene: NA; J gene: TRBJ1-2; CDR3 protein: CASSSDGRGGYTF; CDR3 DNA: TGTGCCAGCAGCAGTGACGGCAGGGGCGGCTACACCTTC
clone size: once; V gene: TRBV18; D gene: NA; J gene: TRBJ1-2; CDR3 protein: CASSPLDRNYGYTF; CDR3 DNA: TGTGCCAGCTCACCACTTGACAGAAACTATGGCTACACCTTC
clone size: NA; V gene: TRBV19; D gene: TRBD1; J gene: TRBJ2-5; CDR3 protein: CASSRTGRSEETQYF; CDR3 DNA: TGTGCCAGTAGTCGGACAGGGAGGTCGGAAGAGACCCAGTACTTC